The 26 T cell receptor beta chains below come from one sample, sequenced in a study of blood T cell repertoires in COVID-19 (dated by TCRdb to the early 2020s). The library was obtained by the immunoSEQ multiplex PCR assay. TCRdb holds this immuneACCESS table with in-frame rearrangements only. Some clones are missing; in checked studies, unresolved V genes explain under half, and the rest has no known cause. This sample is represented by over 130,000 clones; roughly four fifths of them were singletons. The biggest ten clones account for roughly 3.4% of the sample. Sequenced sample: PBMCs or T cells enriched from blood (not recorded which). These receptors were obtained from a woman aged 45-65 years with acute COVID-19.

The chain combines TRBV30 with TRBJ1-1; D is unresolved. The V gene lost 4 bases and the J gene lost 0 bases, with 6 bases spanning the gap. CDR3 length: 12 amino acids. Germline lookup yields CDR1 GTSNPN and CDR2 SVGIG (reference sequence). This CDR3 reads CAWKEMNTEAFF. In DNA, the CDR3 is TGTGCCTGGAAAGAGATGAACACTGAAGCTTTCTTT.

This clone turned up a few times. The chain links TRBV9 to TRBJ2-3, with 11 bases matching TRBD2. Losses at the gene ends were 3 bases for V and 4 bases for J; bases not matched to a gene: 7. CDR1 SGDLS and CDR2 YYNGEE come from the germline V gene. The CDR3 consists of 16 residues. In DNA form, the CDR3 reads TGTGCCAGCAGCGCCCGACCACTAGCGGGAGCAGATACGCAGTATTTT. This translates into CASSARPLAGADTQYF.

The CDR3, as DNA: TGTGCCAGCAGCACAGGGGGCTCCTTCGGGAGGCAGCCCCAGCATTTT. The encoded protein is CASSTGGSFGRQPQHF. The chain carries TRBV5-5 and TRBJ1-5, with TRBD1 matching 9 bases. The trim removed 4 bases at V and 7 bases at J, leaving 12 bases unmatched. Germline V gene sequence: CDR1 SGHKS, CDR2 YYEKEE (reference sequence). The CDR3 runs 16 residues.

The chain links TRBV20-1 to TRBJ1-2, with D unclear. CDR3 length: 12 residues. V lost 3 bases and J 6 bases, leaving 11 bases between the germline ends. Germline V gene sequence: CDR1 DFQATT, CDR2 SNEGSKA (reference sequence). The CDR3 sequence: CSASGVLNGYTF. In DNA, the CDR3 is TGCAGTGCTAGTGGTGTTCTAAATGGCTACACCTTC.

The V and J genes are TRBV7-9 and TRBJ2-3, with D uncertain. This CDR3 spans 11 amino acids. From germline, CDR1 is SEHNR and CDR2 FQNEAQ (reference sequence). Trimming pared 4 bases from V and 5 bases from J, leaving 4 bases between. The CDR3 DNA is TGTGCCAGCAGCTCAATAGATACGCAGTATTTT. Its translation is CASSSIDTQYF.

This clone has only one observation. The V and J genes are TRBV11-3 and TRBJ2-1, with D perhaps matching TRBD2 (5 bases). The CDR3 is 12 amino acids. Germline CDR1 and CDR2: SGHNT and YENEEA. The V end lost 4 bases, the J end lost 9 bases, and 10 bases lay between the germline ends. The CDR3 coding sequence is TGTGCCAGCAGCTCCCTAGAGGGTGAGCAGTTCTTC. Translated, it gives CASSSLEGEQFF.

The chain combines TRBV29-1 with TRBJ2-1; D is undetermined. From germline, CDR1 is SQVTM and CDR2 ANQGSEA. CDR3 length: 10 amino acids. V lost 7 bases, J lost 5 bases, and 6 bases lay in between. CDR3 nucleotides: TGCAGCGGTAGTGACAATGAGCAGTTCTTC. Protein sequence: CSGSDNEQFF.

The J gene is TRBJ2-7, the V gene TRBV6-2 or TRBV6-3; D is unclear. Germline V gene lookup returns CDR1 MNHEY and CDR2 SVGEGT. CDR3 length equals 14 residues. The V gene lost 4 bases and the J gene lost 3 bases, with 13 bases spanning the gap. CDR3 amino acids: CASSSYTKHYEQYF. CDR3 DNA: TGTGCCAGCAGTTCATATACCAAACACTACGAGCAGTACTTC.

This clone showed up just once. V usage is TRBV19 and J usage is TRBJ1-5; 9 bases align to TRBD1. J lost 5 bases, V lost 7 bases, and 12 bases had no gene match. The CDR3 contains 16 residues. The germline V gene has CDR1 LNHDA and CDR2 SQIVND (reference sequence). CDR3 DNA sequence: TGTGCCAGTACTTCAACCGGGACAGGGTTAGATCAGCCCCAGCATTTT. It yields the protein CASTSTGTGLDQPQHF.

The chain employs TRBV4-3 and TRBJ2-1; 7 nucleotides agree with TRBD1. Germline CDR1 reads LGHNA; CDR2 reads YSLEER. V shed 1 base and J 3 bases; nucleotides not matched to a gene: 6. The CDR3 sequence is 16 residues long. The CDR3 coding sequence is TGCGCCAGCAGCCAAGCCGACAGGGTTATCTACAATGAGCAGTTCTTC. Its translation is CASSQADRVIYNEQFF.

J is TRBJ1-2 and V is TRBV12-3 or TRBV12-4, with 9 nucleotides matching TRBD1. The CDR3 runs 13 residues. J lost 3 bases, V lost 8 bases, and 4 bases had no gene match. The CDR3 DNA is TGTGCCAGCGGAAGACAGGGGGACTATGGCTACACCTTC. The encoded protein is CASGRQGDYGYTF.

This chain links TRBV7-9 with TRBJ2-7; 10 bases are a match to TRBD2. V lost 5 bases, J lost 0 bases, and 7 bases stayed unmatched. CDR1 and CDR2 from the germline V gene are SEHNR and FQNEAQ (reference sequence). CDR3 length: 16 amino acids. CDR3 sequence reads: CASSHLLAGPSYEQYF. In DNA form, the CDR3 reads TGTGCCAGCAGCCACCTACTAGCGGGGCCCTCCTACGAGCAGTACTTC.

V usage is TRBV23-1 and J usage is TRBJ2-7, with a tentative D call TRBD2 (5 bases). TRBV23-1 is marked as an open reading frame, function uncertain. Trimming shortened V by 6 bases and J by 3 bases, and 21 bases separated the two germline ends. The CDR3 contains 16 residues. The CDR3 coding sequence is TGCGCCAGCAGCCCCGGGGTGCCAGAGGAAGTCTACGAGCAGTACTTC. Translation gives CASSPGVPEEVYEQYF.

On this clone: Other nucleotide sequences in the sample specify the same CDR3. The V call is TRBV2, the J call TRBJ2-1, with 7 positions matching TRBD2. CDR3 length equals 15 residues. Germline CDR1 is SNHLY and CDR2 is FYNNEI. Unmatched junction bases numbered 5, after V lost 3 bases and J lost 3 bases. For the CDR3, the DNA is TGTGCCAGCAGTGAGGGTCTAGCGGTCTACAATGAGCAGTTCTTC. Encoded protein: CASSEGLAVYNEQFF.

The chain combines TRBV2 with TRBJ2-7; TRBD2 matches at 7 bases. Germline V CDR1 and CDR2: SNHLY, FYNNEI. The CDR3 sequence is 12 residues long. J was trimmed by 9 bases and V by 9 bases; bases with no gene match: 11. The CDR3 DNA is TGTGCCAGTCTAGCGGCGCTGCATGGGCAGTACTTC. Encoded protein: CASLAALHGQYF.

This rearrangement joins TRBV12-3 or TRBV12-4 to TRBJ2-7, with D perhaps matching TRBD1 (5 bases). Trimming left V 4 bases short and J 3 bases short, with 10 bases between. The CDR3 contains 13 residues. The CDR3 DNA follows: TGTGCCAGCAGTTCCCAGGGTAACTACGAGCAGTACTTC. Its protein is CASSSQGNYEQYF.

V gene TRBV19 combines with J gene TRBJ1-4, with 9 nucleotides matching TRBD1. This CDR3 is 13 amino acids long. V shed 7 bases and J 8 bases; nucleotides not matched to a gene: 5. Germline CDR1 LNHDA, CDR2 SQIVND (reference sequence). CDR3 DNA sequence: TGTGCCAGTAAGGACAGGGGACGGGAAAAACTGTTTTTT. Its translation is CASKDRGREKLFF.

The V gene is TRBV5-1, the J gene TRBJ1-3, with D tentatively TRBD1 (6 bases). The CDR3 spans 14 residues. The germline gives CDR1 SGHRS, CDR2 YFSETQ. V shed 4 bases and J shed 0 bases, with 8 bases lying between them. The CDR3 region has the DNA TGCGCCAGCAGCACACAGGGCTCTGGAAACACCATATATTTT. Its protein product is CASSTQGSGNTIYF.

The chain couples TRBV21-1 to TRBJ2-2; the D segment call TRBD2 is taken from the table without a DNA check. TRBV21-1 represents a pseudogene. This CDR3 region has 15 residues. CDR3 protein: CASSSSAGAVGELFF. The CDR3 region has the DNA TGTGCCAGCAGCAGCAGCGCAGGAGCGGTCGGGGAGCTGTTTTTT.

This chain connects TRBV11-2 to TRBJ2-1, with a weak D call TRBD1 (5 bases). CDR1 and CDR2 (germline): SGHAT, FQNNGV. V gave up 1 base and J gave up 0 bases, with 7 bases separating them. This CDR3 is built from 15 residues. Written as DNA, the CDR3 is TGTGCCAGCAGCTTAGGGACACCCTCCTACAATGAGCAGTTCTTC. Its protein is CASSLGTPSYNEQFF.

The J gene is TRBJ1-1, the V gene TRBV11-2; perhaps TRBD1 as D (6 bases). V dropped 3 bases and J dropped 0 bases, with 14 bases sitting between them. Germline V gene lookup returns CDR1 SGHAT and CDR2 FQNNGV. The CDR3 runs to 16 residues. The CDR3 DNA reads as TGTGCCAGCAGCTTCCGGGACAACAACATGAACACTGAAGCTTTCTTT. It encodes CASSFRDNNMNTEAFF.

The chain is built from TRBV6-2 or TRBV6-3 and TRBJ1-5; no firm D call. The V end was cut by 4 bases, the J end by 2 bases, with 6 bases between. The germline CDR1 and CDR2 sequences are MNHEY and SVGEGT. This CDR3 has 13 residues. For the CDR3, the DNA is TGTGCCAGCAGTTTGCGTGGCAATCAGCCCCAGCATTTT. This codes for CASSLRGNQPQHF.

CDR3 bases: TGTGCCAGCAGCTTGCTAATGACAGAAGCTTTCTTT. Its translation is CASSLLMTEAFF. This rearrangement joins TRBV7-9 to TRBJ1-1; D remains unclear. Trimming removed 3 bases from V and 8 bases from J, with 10 bases in between. There are 12 residues in the CDR3. Germline V gene lookup returns CDR1 SEHNR and CDR2 FQNEAQ (reference sequence). Complete variable domain (other parts from reference TRBV7-9 and TRBJ1-1): DTGVSQNPRHKITKRGQNVTFRCDPISEHNRLYWYRQTLGQGPEFLTYFQNEAQLEKSRLLSDRFSAERPKGSFSTLEIQRTEQGDSAMYLCASSLLMTEAFFGQGTRLTVV.

The J gene is TRBJ2-5, the V gene TRBV6-2 or TRBV6-3; TRBD1 is a possible D gene (5 bases). V lost 2 bases and J 0 bases, leaving 10 bases between the germline ends. The CDR3 loop spans 15 amino acids. Germline values: CDR1 MNHEY, CDR2 SVGEGT. CDR3 DNA sequence: TGTGCCAGCAGTTACCCTGACAGTAACCAAGAGACCCAGTACTTC. This sequence encodes CASSYPDSNQETQYF.

This chain joins TRBV11-2 and TRBJ2-5, with 7 bases that match TRBD1. CDR1 and CDR2 from the germline V gene are SGHAT and FQNNGV. The CDR3 spans 13 residues. With V trimmed by 8 bases and J by 5 bases, 8 bases remained unmatched. The CDR3 is CASGPDRSETQYF. The CDR3 DNA sequence: TGTGCCAGCGGCCCGGACAGGTCGGAGACCCAGTACTTC. Drawing the rest from reference TRBV11-2 and TRBJ2-5, the complete variable domain is EAGVAQSPRYKIIEKRQSVAFWCNPISGHATLYWYQQILGQGPKLLIQFQNNGVVDDSQLPKDRFSAERLKGVDSTLKIQPAKLEDSAVYLCASGPDRSETQYFGPGTRLLVL.

The chain carries TRBV3-1 (or the pseudogene TRBV3-2) and TRBJ2-1, with 14 bases lining up with TRBD2. V was clipped by 1 base and J by 7 bases; unmatched bases: 6. This CDR3 comprises 17 residues. The V gene's germline CDR1 is LGHDT and CDR2 YNNKEL (reference sequence). Here the CDR3 DNA reads TGTGCCAGCAGCCAAGCTTCCGGGACTAGCGGGAGTAATGAGCAGTTCTTC. Its translation is CASSQASGTSGSNEQFF.